Listed below are T cell receptor beta chains from one sample, sequenced in a study of blood T cell repertoires in COVID-19. Only in-frame clones appear in the TCRdb table, and some are missing; sequencing was by immunoSEQ multiplex PCR. The sample yields some 200,000 clones, roughly 80% seen once. Material: peripheral blood. Receptors were obtained from a woman of 80 years or more with COVID-19, enrolled during active disease. The CDR3 runs from the conserved cysteine through the conserved F or W. The D gene is left open where the match is weak. Clone size, where shown, is once, few, many, or a class for clones that have expanded.

size: NA
D: NA
V: TRBV5-1
J: TRBJ1-1
DNA: TGCGCCAGCAGCTTGGGGCTGAGGGCCCTTAATATGAACACTGAAGCTTTCTTT
CDR3: CASSLGLRALNMNTEAFF

size: NA
D: TRBD1
V: TRBV28
J: TRBJ1-5
DNA: TGTGCCAGCAGTCGACAGGGGAATCAGCCCCAGCATTTT
CDR3: CASSRQGNQPQHF

size: NA
D: NA
V: TRBV7-2
J: TRBJ1-2
DNA: TGTGCCAGCAGCCCTAGCCCGGACGTGGGGGGCTACACCTTC
CDR3: CASSPSPDVGGYTF

size: NA
D: NA
V: TRBV2
J: TRBJ1-4
DNA: TGTGCCAGCAGTCGGCAGGGGACAACTAATGAAAAACTGTTTTTT
CDR3: CASSRQGTTNEKLFF

size: NA
D: NA
V: TRBV7-3
J: TRBJ1-2
DNA: TGTGCCAGCAGCTTAGGGTCCGGGAACTATGGCTACACCTTC
CDR3: CASSLGSGNYGYTF

size: NA
D: NA
V: TRBV5-6
J: TRBJ1-1
DNA: TGTGCCAGCAGCTTTAGGAGGGGCGACGAGAACACTGAAGCTTTCTTT
CDR3: CASSFRRGDENTEAFF

size: NA
D: TRBD1
V: TRBV18
J: TRBJ1-1
DNA: TGTGCCAGCTCACTTGAGGCAGGGGGATCGGCTGAAGCTTTCTTT
CDR3: CASSLEAGGSAEAFF

size: NA
D: TRBD1
V: TRBV7-2
J: TRBJ1-2
DNA: TGTGCCAGCAGCTTAGTCATGGGGACAGGACTGAGCTATGGCTACACCTTC
CDR3: CASSLVMGTGLSYGYTF

size: NA
D: TRBD2
V: TRBV18
J: TRBJ2-3
DNA: TGTGCCAGCTCACCCCCCGGAGGGGCGGGGGGCACAGATACGCAGTATTTT
CDR3: CASSPPGGAGGTDTQYF

size: NA
D: NA
V: TRBV4-1
J: TRBJ1-5
DNA: TGCGCCAGCAGCCAAGGGGCGGGGGCGGGTCAGCCCCAGCATTTT
CDR3: CASSQGAGAGQPQHF

size: NA
D: NA
V: TRBV6-5
J: TRBJ1-2
DNA: TGTGCCAGCAGTCCCCACCTGACAGAAGTCTATGGCTACACCTTC
CDR3: CASSPHLTEVYGYTF

size: few
D: TRBD1
V: TRBV7-2
J: TRBJ1-2
DNA: TGTGCCAGCAGCCGGGGCAGGGGGCGTAGCGAGGGCTACACCTTC
CDR3: CASSRGRGRSEGYTF

size: NA
D: NA
V: TRBV18
J: TRBJ2-5
DNA: TGTGCCAGCTCACCAGGGCAGGCCCAAGAGACCCAGTACTTC
CDR3: CASSPGQAQETQYF

size: NA
D: TRBD1
V: TRBV9
J: TRBJ2-1
DNA: TGTGCCAGCAGCCGAACGGGACAGGGGCTCAATGAGCAGTTCTTC
CDR3: CASSRTGQGLNEQFF

size: NA
D: NA
V: TRBV7-2
J: TRBJ1-2
DNA: TGTGCCAGCAGCTTATTAGGACTCGATAAGCTCTCTGGCTACACCTTC
CDR3: CASSLLGLDKLSGYTF

size: NA
D: NA
V: TRBV18
J: TRBJ1-1
DNA: TGTGCCAGCTCACCCTTGTCAGGGTTCAATACTGAAGCTTTCTTT
CDR3: CASSPLSGFNTEAFF

size: NA
D: NA
V: TRBV5-6
J: TRBJ1-3
DNA: TGTGCCAGCAGCTTGAGAGGGGGAAGTGGAAACACCATATATTTT
CDR3: CASSLRGGSGNTIYF

size: few
D: NA
V: TRBV12-3/TRBV12-4
J: TRBJ1-2
DNA: TGTGCCAGCAGTCCCGGGACTACAGACGGCTACACCTTC
CDR3: CASSPGTTDGYTF

size: NA
D: TRBD1
V: TRBV5-1
J: TRBJ2-7
DNA: TGCGCCAGCAGCTTGGGCGGACAGGGCCGAATGGAGCAGTACTTC
CDR3: CASSLGGQGRMEQYF

size: NA
D: NA
V: TRBV2
J: TRBJ2-1
DNA: TGTGCCAGTGGGCCGGACGGGAGAAATGAGCAGTTCTTC
CDR3: CASGPDGRNEQFF

size: NA
D: TRBD2
V: TRBV7-3
J: TRBJ2-1
DNA: TGTGCCAGCAGCATCGCCGGGACTAGCAGGGACAATGAGCAGTTCTTC
CDR3: CASSIAGTSRDNEQFF

size: NA
D: NA
V: TRBV4-1
J: TRBJ1-4
DNA: TGCGCCAGCAGCCAAGGCCCGGACCCGAGGGTGGAACTGTTTTTT
CDR3: CASSQGPDPRVELFF

size: NA
D: TRBD1
V: TRBV27
J: TRBJ1-1
DNA: TGTGCCAGCAGCCTCGACAGGGACACTGAAGCTTTCTTT
CDR3: CASSLDRDTEAFF

size: NA
D: NA
V: TRBV7-9
J: TRBJ2-1
DNA: TGTGCCAGCAGCTTAGTGCAGGGGTCCGGTGAGCAGTTCTTC
CDR3: CASSLVQGSGEQFF

size: NA
D: NA
V: TRBV24-1
J: TRBJ2-5
DNA: TGTGCCACCAGTGATTTGGGTAGTGCACAAGAGACCCAGTACTTC
CDR3: CATSDLGSAQETQYF

size: NA
D: NA
V: TRBV6-1
J: TRBJ1-6
DNA: TGTGCCAGCAGTAACCGGGACACTAATTCACCCCTCCACTTT
CDR3: CASSNRDTNSPLHF

size: NA
D: TRBD1
V: TRBV15
J: TRBJ1-2
DNA: TGTGCCACCAGCCCCCAGACCGGGACAGGGGTCGGCTACACCTTC
CDR3: CATSPQTGTGVGYTF

size: NA
D: TRBD2
V: TRBV19
J: TRBJ2-2
DNA: TGTGCCAGTAGTATCCGAAAGGGCGGGGGAAACACCGGGGAGCTGTTTTTT
CDR3: CASSIRKGGGNTGELFF

size: NA
D: NA
V: TRBV3-1/TRBV3-2
J: TRBJ2-1
DNA: TGTGCCAGCAGCCCCTATACTAGTTTGGCTGAGCAGTTCTTC
CDR3: CASSPYTSLAEQFF

size: NA
D: NA
V: TRBV30
J: TRBJ1-3
DNA: TGTGCCTGTCAGGGGTTTGATAGGAACACCATATATTTT
CDR3: CACQGFDRNTIYF

size: NA
D: TRBD1
V: TRBV10-1
J: TRBJ2-1
DNA: TGCGCCAGCAGTAGGGACAGGGGAGGTAATGAGCAGTTCTTC
CDR3: CASSRDRGGNEQFF

size: NA
D: TRBD1
V: TRBV6-2/TRBV6-3
J: TRBJ1-5
DNA: TGTGCCAGCAGTCCGGGACAGGTTTACTATAGCAATCAGCCCCAGCATTTT
CDR3: CASSPGQVYYSNQPQHF

size: NA
D: TRBD1
V: TRBV3-1/TRBV3-2
J: TRBJ2-1
DNA: TGTGCCAGCAGTCTTGGACAGGGGGCCTACAATGAGCAGTTCTTC
CDR3: CASSLGQGAYNEQFF

size: NA
D: NA
V: TRBV21-1
J: TRBJ2-1
DNA: TGTGCCAGCAGGACAGGTTTTTACAATGAGCAGTTCTTC
CDR3: CASRTGFYNEQFF

size: NA
D: NA
V: TRBV3-1/TRBV3-2
J: TRBJ1-1
DNA: TGTGCCAGCAGCCAAGTTCGGGGCACTGAAGCTTTCTTT
CDR3: CASSQVRGTEAFF

size: few
D: NA
V: TRBV7-9
J: TRBJ1-1
DNA: TGTGCCAGCAGCTTAGATATCCAGGGGAGATGGACTGAAGCTTTCTTT
CDR3: CASSLDIQGRWTEAFF

size: once
D: NA
V: TRBV5-8
J: TRBJ2-3
DNA: TGTGCCAGCAGCTTGGGTGGGGGCGCCGGGGGCACAGATACGCAGTATTTT
CDR3: CASSLGGGAGGTDTQYF

size: NA
D: NA
V: TRBV30
J: TRBJ1-5
DNA: TGTGCCTGGAGTGTAGGAGCAGGGGACAATCAGCCCCAGCATTTT
CDR3: CAWSVGAGDNQPQHF

size: NA
D: TRBD2
V: TRBV5-1
J: TRBJ2-1
DNA: TGCGCCAGCAGCTCTAGCGGTTCCTACAATGAGCAGTTCTTC
CDR3: CASSSSGSYNEQFF

size: few
D: TRBD2
V: TRBV5-1
J: TRBJ2-1
DNA: TGCGCCAGCAGCTTGGAACTAGCGGGGTACAATGAGCAGTTCTTC
CDR3: CASSLELAGYNEQFF

size: NA
D: NA
V: TRBV4-2
J: TRBJ1-3
DNA: TGTGCCAGCAGCCAAGACAGGCCCGGAAACACCATATATTTT
CDR3: CASSQDRPGNTIYF

size: NA
D: NA
V: TRBV13
J: TRBJ2-5
DNA: TGTGCCAGCAGCTCTGAAGAGACCCAGTACTTC
CDR3: CASSSEETQYF

size: NA
D: NA
V: TRBV7-9
J: TRBJ1-2
DNA: TGTGCCAGCAGCTTCCTTACGGGGGGCAGACGAGTATATGGCTACACCTTC
CDR3: CASSFLTGGRRVYGYTF